This entry lists 8 T cell receptor beta chains sequenced from one sample in a study of blood T cell repertoires in COVID-19. The repertoire was sequenced with immunoSEQ multiplex PCR; TCRdb's copy has only in-frame clones and lacks some. The repertoire holds 130,000 or so clones, with 70% to 85% as singletons. Sequencing was done on a sample of peripheral blood. These receptor sequences come from a woman aged 70-85 years with acute or convalescent COVID-19.

This clone was seen just once. V usage is TRBV18 and J usage is TRBJ2-1; 10 nucleotides match TRBD2. Germline CDR1 reads KGHSH; CDR2 reads LQKENI. After removal of 3 bases from V and 7 bases from J, the junction contained 6 bases not matched to a gene. The CDR3 spans 15 residues. This CDR3 reads CASSPRAGGVNEQFF. CDR3 sequence (DNA): TGTGCCAGCTCACCCAGAGCGGGGGGGGTGAATGAGCAGTTCTTC.

In its sample, this clone was seen once. The J gene is TRBJ2-3, the V gene TRBV7-8; 9 bases fit TRBD2. This CDR3 has 16 residues. Germline-derived CDR1 and CDR2 are SGHVS and FQNEAQ. J gave up 2 bases and V 3 bases, and 6 bases lay outside the gene matches. Written as DNA, the CDR3 is TGTGCCAGCAGCTTCTTCGTGGGACTAGCCACAGATACGCAGTATTTT. Protein sequence: CASSFFVGLATDTQYF.

This chain joins TRBV7-2 and TRBJ2-7; 11 bases agree with TRBD2. Trimming took 1 base from V and 7 from J; bases not matched to a gene: 6. This CDR3 has 15 amino acids. Germline loops: CDR1 SGHTA, CDR2 FQGNSA. CDR3 in amino acids: CASSLGSGGAWEQYF. In nucleotides, the CDR3 is TGTGCCAGCAGCTTAGGTAGCGGGGGGGCCTGGGAGCAGTACTTC.

The CDR3 sequence is CATSDVNRGEGTQETQYF. The CDR3 bases are TGTGCCACCAGTGATGTAAACAGGGGCGAGGGGACCCAAGAGACCCAGTACTTC. The rearrangement links TRBV24-1 to TRBJ2-5; TRBD1 aligns across 7 bases. The CDR3 loop spans 18 amino acids. With 3 bases clipped from V and 1 base from J, the junction kept 13 bases outside the gene matches. Germline V gene lookup returns CDR1 KGHDR and CDR2 SFDVKD.

The chain links TRBV15 to TRBJ1-5; 7 nucleotides line up with TRBD1. CDR1 and CDR2 from the germline V gene are LNHNV and YYDKDF (reference sequence). J gave up 0 bases and V 0 bases, and 5 bases lay outside the gene matches. The CDR3 has 17 residues. CDR3: CATSRERTGYSNQPQHF. CDR3 DNA: TGTGCCACCAGCAGAGAACGGACAGGATATAGCAATCAGCCCCAGCATTTT. Supplemented by reference TRBV15 and TRBJ1-5, the full variable domain reads DAMVIQNPRYQVTQFGKPVTLSCSQTLNHNVMYWYQQKSSQAPKLLFHYYDKDFNNEADTPDNFQSRRPNTSFCFLDIRSPGLGDTAMYLCATSRERTGYSNQPQHFGDGTRLSIL.

The V call is TRBV15, the J call TRBJ2-5; D call uncertain. V dropped 0 bases and J dropped 7 bases, with 6 bases sitting between them. The CDR3 has 12 residues. Germline CDR1 reads LNHNV; CDR2 reads YYDKDF (reference sequence). The CDR3: CATSRDSLTQYF. In DNA, the CDR3 is TGTGCCACCAGCAGAGACAGTTTGACCCAGTACTTC.

This clone has a single count. The chain links TRBV19 to TRBJ1-5; D call uncertain. CDR1 LNHDA and CDR2 SQIVND come from the germline V gene (reference sequence). Trimming removed 2 bases at V and 6 bases at J, with 11 bases between. CDR3 size: 14 residues. CDR3 amino acids: CASSIISGGQPQHF. CDR3 in DNA: TGTGCCAGTAGTATAATATCCGGTGGTCAGCCCCAGCATTTT.

V and J are TRBV29-1 and TRBJ1-5; D is uncertain. The CDR3 loop spans 13 amino acids. V lost 7 bases to trimming and J lost 0 bases, with 10 bases between them. The germline V gene has CDR1 SQVTM and CDR2 ANQGSEA. The CDR3, as DNA: TGCAGCGACTCTAGTTATAGCAATCAGCCCCAGCATTTT. Amino acid sequence: CSDSSYSNQPQHF.